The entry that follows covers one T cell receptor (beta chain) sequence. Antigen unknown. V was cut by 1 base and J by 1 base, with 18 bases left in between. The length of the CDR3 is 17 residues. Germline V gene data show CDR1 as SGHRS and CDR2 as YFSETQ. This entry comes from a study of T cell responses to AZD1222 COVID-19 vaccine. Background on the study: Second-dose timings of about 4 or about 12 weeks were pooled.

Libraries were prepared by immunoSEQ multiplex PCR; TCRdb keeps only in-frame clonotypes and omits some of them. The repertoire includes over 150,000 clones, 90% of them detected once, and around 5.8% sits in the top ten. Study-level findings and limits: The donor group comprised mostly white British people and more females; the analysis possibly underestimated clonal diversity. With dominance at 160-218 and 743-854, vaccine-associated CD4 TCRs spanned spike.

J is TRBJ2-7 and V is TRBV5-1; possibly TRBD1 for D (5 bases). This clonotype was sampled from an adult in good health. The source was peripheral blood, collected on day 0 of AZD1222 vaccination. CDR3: CASSLRSRDSLSYEQYF. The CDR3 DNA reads TGCGCCAGCAGCTTGAGGTCGCGTGACAGCCTTTCCTACGAGCAGTACTTC.